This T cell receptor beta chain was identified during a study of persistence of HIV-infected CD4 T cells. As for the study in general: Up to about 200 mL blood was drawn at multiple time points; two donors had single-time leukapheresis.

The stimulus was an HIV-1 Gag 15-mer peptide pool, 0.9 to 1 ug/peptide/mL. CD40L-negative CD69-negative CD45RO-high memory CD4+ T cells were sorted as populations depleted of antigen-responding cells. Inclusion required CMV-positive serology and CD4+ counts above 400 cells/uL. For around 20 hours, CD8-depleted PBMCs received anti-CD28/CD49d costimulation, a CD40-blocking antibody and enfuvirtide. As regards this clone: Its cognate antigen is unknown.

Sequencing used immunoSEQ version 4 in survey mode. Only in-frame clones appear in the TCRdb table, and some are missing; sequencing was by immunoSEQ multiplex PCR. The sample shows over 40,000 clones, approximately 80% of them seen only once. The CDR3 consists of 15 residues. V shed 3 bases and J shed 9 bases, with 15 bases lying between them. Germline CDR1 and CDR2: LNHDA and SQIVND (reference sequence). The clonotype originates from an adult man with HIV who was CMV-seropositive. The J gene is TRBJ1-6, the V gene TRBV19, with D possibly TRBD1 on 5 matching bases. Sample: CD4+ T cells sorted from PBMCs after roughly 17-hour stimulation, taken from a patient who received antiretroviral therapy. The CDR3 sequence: CASSITRTQGSPLHF. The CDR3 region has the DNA TGTGCCAGTAGTATTACTCGGACCCAGGGTTCACCCCTCCACTTT.